The 2 T cell receptor beta chains reported below all come from one sample, sequenced in a study of T cell responses to AZD1222 COVID-19 vaccine. Some clones are missing from TCRdb's copy, which holds only in-frame ones; the method was immunoSEQ multiplex PCR. The sample gives about 150,000 clones, more than 90% of which show up once; approximately 1.4% is in the top ten. Sequenced material: peripheral blood, taken 28 days after the second AZD1222 dose. These receptors were taken from an adult who received the AZD1222 COVID-19 vaccine.

This clone was counted a single time. The chain is built from TRBV4-1 and TRBJ2-7, with 7 bases fitting TRBD1. The length of the CDR3 is 15 residues. J gave up 4 bases and V 1 base, and 7 bases lay outside the gene matches. The germline V gene encodes CDR1 MGHRA and CDR2 YSYEKL. The CDR3 here is CASSQGTGQAYEQYF. DNA of the CDR3: TGCGCCAGCAGCCAAGGGACAGGACAAGCTTACGAGCAGTACTTC.

The chain has TRBV5-1 and TRBJ1-1; perhaps TRBD1 as D (6 bases). The germline V and J ends were trimmed by 5 bases and 0 bases, with 11 bases remaining between them. The germline V gene has CDR1 SGHRS and CDR2 YFSETQ. CDR3 length equals 14 residues. The CDR3 DNA sequence: TGCGCCAGCAGGCCACAGGGCTTGAACACTGAAGCTTTCTTT. This translates into CASRPQGLNTEAFF.